This TCR beta chain was documented in a study of blood T cell repertoires in COVID-19. Turning to the study itself: Material from acute and convalescent COVID-19 was sourced from the United States, Italy and Spain.

This clone showed up just once. The CDR3 has 16 amino acids. V dropped 5 bases and J dropped 7; count of bases not matched to a gene: 9. Per germline, CDR1 SGHVS and CDR2 FQNEAQ. In the original processing: Amplification from reference gene primers served as the basis for estimated nucleated cell counts. The table came from immunoSEQ multiplex PCR; TCRdb's copy has only in-frame clones and leaves some out. The DNA was the basis for D and trimming; V, J and clone size are from that table. The sample contains approximately 160,000 clones, approximately 78% of which appear only once. The chain employs TRBV7-8 and TRBJ2-1; TRBD1 agrees at 12 bases. Material: peripheral blood. This clonotype was sampled from a human donor in a cohort sampled during active COVID-19. CDR3 in DNA: TGTGCCAGCAGCGATCGGGACAGGGGGCTAAATAATGAGCAGTTCTTC. Its protein product is CASSDRDRGLNNEQFF. The whole variable domain, remainder taken from reference TRBV7-8 and TRBJ2-1, is GAGVSQSPRYKVAKRGQDVALRCDPISGHVSLFWYQQALGQGPEFLTYFQNEAQLDKSGLPSDRFFAERPEGSVSTLKIQRTQQEDSAVYLCASSDRDRGLNNEQFFGPGTRLTVL.